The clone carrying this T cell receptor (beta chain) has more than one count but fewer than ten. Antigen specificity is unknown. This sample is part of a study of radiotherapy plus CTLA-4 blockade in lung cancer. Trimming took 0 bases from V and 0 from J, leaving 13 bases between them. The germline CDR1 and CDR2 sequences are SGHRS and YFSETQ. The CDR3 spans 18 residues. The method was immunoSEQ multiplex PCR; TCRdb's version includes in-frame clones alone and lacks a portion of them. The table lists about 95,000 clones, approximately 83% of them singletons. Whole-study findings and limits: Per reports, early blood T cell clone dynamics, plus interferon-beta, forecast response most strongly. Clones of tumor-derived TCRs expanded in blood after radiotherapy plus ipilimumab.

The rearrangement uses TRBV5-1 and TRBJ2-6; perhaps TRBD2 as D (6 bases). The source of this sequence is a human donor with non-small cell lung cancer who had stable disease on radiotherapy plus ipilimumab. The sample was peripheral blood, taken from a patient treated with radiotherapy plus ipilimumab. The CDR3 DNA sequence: TGCGCCAGCAGCTTGGAGGGCGGGATAAGCTCTGGGGCCAACGTCCTGACTTTC. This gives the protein CASSLEGGISSGANVLTF.